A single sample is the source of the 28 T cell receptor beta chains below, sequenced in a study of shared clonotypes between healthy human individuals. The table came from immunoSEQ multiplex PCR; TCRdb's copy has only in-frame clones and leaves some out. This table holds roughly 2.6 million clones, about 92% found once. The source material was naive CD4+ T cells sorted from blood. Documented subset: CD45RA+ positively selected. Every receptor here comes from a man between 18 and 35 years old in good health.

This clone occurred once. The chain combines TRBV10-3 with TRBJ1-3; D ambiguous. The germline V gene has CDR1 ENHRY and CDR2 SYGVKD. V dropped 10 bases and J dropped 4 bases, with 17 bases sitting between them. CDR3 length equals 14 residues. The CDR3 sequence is CATQKDLSGNTIYF. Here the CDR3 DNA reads TGTGCCACCCAAAAAGACCTCTCCGGAAACACCATATATTTT.

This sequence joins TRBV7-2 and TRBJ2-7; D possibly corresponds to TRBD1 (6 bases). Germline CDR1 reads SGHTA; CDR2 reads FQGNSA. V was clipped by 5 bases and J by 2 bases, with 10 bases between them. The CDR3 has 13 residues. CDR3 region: CASSTRTAYEQYF. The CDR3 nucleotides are TGTGCCAGCAGCACCAGGACAGCCTACGAGCAGTACTTC.

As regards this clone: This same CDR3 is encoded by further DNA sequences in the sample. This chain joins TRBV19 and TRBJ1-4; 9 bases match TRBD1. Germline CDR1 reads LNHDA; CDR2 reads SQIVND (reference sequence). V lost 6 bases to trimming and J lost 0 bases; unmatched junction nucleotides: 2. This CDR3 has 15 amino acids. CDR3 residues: CASRRQGATNEKLFF. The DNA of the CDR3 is TGTGCCAGTAGGAGACAGGGGGCAACTAATGAAAAACTGTTTTTT.

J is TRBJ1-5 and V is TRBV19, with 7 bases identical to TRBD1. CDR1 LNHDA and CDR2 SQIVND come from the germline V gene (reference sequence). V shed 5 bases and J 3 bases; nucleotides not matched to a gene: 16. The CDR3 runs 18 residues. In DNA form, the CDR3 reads TGTGCCAGTAGTGCCCAGGGGGGAAGGTCTTTGGACAATCAGCCCCAGCATTTT. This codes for CASSAQGGRSLDNQPQHF.

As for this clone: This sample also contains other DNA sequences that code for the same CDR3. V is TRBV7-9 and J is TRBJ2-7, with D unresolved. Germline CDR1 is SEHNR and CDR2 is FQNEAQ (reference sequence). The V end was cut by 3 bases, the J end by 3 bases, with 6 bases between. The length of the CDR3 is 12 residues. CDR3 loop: CASSLVSYEQYF. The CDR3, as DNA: TGTGCCAGCAGCTTGGTAAGCTACGAGCAGTACTTC.

The CDR3 nucleotides are TGCGCCAGCAGCTTGGATTTGGTGGGTTCCGGAAACACCATATATTTT. It encodes CASSLDLVGSGNTIYF. The genes are TRBV5-1 and TRBJ1-3, with unresolved D. The CDR3 is 16 amino acids. Germline V gene data show CDR1 as SGHRS and CDR2 as YFSETQ. V was clipped by 0 bases and J by 4 bases, with 14 bases between them.

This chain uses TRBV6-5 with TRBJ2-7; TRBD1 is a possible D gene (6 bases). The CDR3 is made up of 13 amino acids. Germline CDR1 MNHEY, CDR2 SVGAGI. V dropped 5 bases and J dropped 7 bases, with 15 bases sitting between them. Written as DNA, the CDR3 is TGTGCCAGCAGTGCCCCAGGGGTTGGAGAGCAGTACTTC. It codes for CASSAPGVGEQYF.

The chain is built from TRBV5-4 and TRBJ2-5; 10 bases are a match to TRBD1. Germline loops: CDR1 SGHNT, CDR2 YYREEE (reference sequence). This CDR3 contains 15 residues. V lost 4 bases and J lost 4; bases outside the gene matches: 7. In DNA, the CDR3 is TGTGCCAGCAGCCACCCGGGACAGGGGACAGAGACCCAGTACTTC. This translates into CASSHPGQGTETQYF.

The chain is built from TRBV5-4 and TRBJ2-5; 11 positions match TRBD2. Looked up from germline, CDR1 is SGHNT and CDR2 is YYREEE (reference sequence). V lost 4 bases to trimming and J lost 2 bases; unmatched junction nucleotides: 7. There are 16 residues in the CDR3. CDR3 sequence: CASSTSLAGGQETQYF. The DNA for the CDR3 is TGTGCCAGCAGCACAAGTCTAGCGGGGGGACAAGAGACCCAGTACTTC.

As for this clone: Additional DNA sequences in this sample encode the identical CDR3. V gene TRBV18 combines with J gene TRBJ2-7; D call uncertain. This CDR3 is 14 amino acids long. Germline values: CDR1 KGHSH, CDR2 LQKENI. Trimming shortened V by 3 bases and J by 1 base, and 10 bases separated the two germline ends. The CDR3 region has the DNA TGTGCCAGCTCACCCCCGGCGAGGTCCTACGAGCAGTACTTC. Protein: CASSPPARSYEQYF. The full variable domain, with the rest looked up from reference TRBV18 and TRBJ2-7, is NAGVMQNPRHLVRRRGQEARLRCSPMKGHSHVYWYRQLPEEGLKFMVYLQKENIIDESGMPKERFSAEFPKEGPSILRIQQVVRGDSAAYFCASSPPARSYEQYFGPGTRLTVT.

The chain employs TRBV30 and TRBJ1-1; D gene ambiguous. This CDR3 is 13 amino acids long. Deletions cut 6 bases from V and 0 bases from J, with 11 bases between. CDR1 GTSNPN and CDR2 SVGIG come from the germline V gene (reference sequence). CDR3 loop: CACAHRMNTEAFF. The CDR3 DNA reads TGTGCCTGCGCACACAGAATGAACACTGAAGCTTTCTTT.

The CDR3 coding sequence is TGTGCCAGCTCCACGGACAGCTATGGCTACACCTTC. It is translated as CASSTDSYGYTF. The chain links TRBV18 to TRBJ1-2, with D possibly matching TRBD1 (6 bases). Germline loops: CDR1 KGHSH, CDR2 LQKENI. This CDR3 has 12 amino acids. The V and J ends lost 6 bases and 4 bases respectively, with 9 bases between them.

CDR3 protein: CASSLGPGTGEQYF. In DNA, the CDR3 is TGTGCCAGCAGCTTAGGTCCAGGGACGGGTGAGCAGTACTTC. The chain combines TRBV7-2 with TRBJ2-7; the D call may be TRBD1 or TRBD2 (5 bases each). Trimming stripped 1 base from V and 7 bases from J, with 14 bases between. This CDR3 spans 14 amino acids. The germline V gene encodes CDR1 SGHTA and CDR2 FQGNSA. The variable domain in full, with the rest retrieved from reference TRBV7-2 and TRBJ2-7, is GAGVSQSPSNKVTEKGKDVELRCDPISGHTALYWYRQSLGQGLEFLIYFQGNSAPDKSGLPSDRFSAERTGGSVSTLTIQRTQQEDSAVYLCASSLGPGTGEQYFGPGTRLTVT.

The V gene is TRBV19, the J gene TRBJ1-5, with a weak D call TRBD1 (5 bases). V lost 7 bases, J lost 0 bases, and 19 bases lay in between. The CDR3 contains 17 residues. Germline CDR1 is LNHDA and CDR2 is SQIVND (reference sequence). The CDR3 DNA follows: TGTGCCAGTACCTCCGATGGGGGGGGTTATAGCAATCAGCCCCAGCATTTT. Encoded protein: CASTSDGGGYSNQPQHF.

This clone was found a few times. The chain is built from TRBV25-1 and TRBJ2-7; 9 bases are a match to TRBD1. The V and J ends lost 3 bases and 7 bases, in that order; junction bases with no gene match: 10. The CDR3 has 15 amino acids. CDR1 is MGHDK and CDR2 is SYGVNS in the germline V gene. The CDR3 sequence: CASSEPGTGTGEQYF. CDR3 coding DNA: TGTGCCAGCAGTGAGCCCGGGACAGGGACCGGGGAGCAGTACTTC.

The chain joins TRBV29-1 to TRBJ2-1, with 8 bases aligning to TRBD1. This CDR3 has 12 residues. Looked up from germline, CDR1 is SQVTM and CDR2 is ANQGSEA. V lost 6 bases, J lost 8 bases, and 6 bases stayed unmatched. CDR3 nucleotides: TGCAGCGTAGCAGGACAGGGTCATGAGCAGTTCTTC. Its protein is CSVAGQGHEQFF.

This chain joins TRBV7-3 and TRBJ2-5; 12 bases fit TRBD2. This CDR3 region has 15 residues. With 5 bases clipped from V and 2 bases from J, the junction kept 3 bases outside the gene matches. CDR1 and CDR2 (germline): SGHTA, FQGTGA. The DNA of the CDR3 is TGTGCCAGCAGCCCCGGGACTAGCGGGCAAGAGACCCAGTACTTC. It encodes CASSPGTSGQETQYF.

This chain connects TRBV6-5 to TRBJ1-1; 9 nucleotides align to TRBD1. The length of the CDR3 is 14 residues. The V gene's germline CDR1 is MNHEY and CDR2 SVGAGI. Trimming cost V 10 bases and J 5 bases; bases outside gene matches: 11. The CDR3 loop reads CATKYNRGQTEAFF. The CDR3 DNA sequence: TGTGCCACCAAGTATAACAGGGGGCAAACTGAAGCTTTCTTT.

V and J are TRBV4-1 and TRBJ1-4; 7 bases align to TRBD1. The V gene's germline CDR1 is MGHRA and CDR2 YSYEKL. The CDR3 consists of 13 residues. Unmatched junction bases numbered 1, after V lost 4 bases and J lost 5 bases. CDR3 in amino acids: CASSRTGNEKLFF. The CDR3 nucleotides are TGCGCCAGCAGCCGGACAGGCAATGAAAAACTGTTTTTT.

This CDR3 is CAWSEPSGNTIYF. The CDR3 bases are TGTGCCTGGAGTGAGCCCTCTGGAAACACCATATATTTT. V and J are TRBV30 and TRBJ1-3; D gene ambiguous. V lost 1 base, J lost 0 bases, and 4 bases lay in between. The CDR3 length is 13 residues. CDR1 and CDR2 from the germline V gene are GTSNPN and SVGIG (reference sequence).

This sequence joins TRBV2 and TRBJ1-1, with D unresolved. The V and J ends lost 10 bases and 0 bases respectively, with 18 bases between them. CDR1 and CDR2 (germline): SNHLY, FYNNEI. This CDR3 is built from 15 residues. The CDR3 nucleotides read TGTGCCACCCGAGGGCAGCTGATAATGAACACTGAAGCTTTCTTT. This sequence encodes CATRGQLIMNTEAFF.

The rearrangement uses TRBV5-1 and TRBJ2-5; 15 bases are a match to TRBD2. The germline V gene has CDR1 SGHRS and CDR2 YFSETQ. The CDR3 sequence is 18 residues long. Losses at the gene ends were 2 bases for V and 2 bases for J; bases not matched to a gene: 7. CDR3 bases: TGCGCCAGCAGCTTAAGGACTAGCGGGGGGGCAGAACAAGAGACCCAGTACTTC. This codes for CASSLRTSGGAEQETQYF.

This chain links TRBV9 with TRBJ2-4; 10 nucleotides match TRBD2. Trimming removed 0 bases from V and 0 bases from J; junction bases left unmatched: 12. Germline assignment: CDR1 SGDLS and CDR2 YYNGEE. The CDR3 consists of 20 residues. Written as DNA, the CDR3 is TGTGCCAGCAGCGTAGCACCCGCTAGCGGGGGACCCGGAGCCAAAAACATTCAGTACTTC. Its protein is CASSVAPASGGPGAKNIQYF.

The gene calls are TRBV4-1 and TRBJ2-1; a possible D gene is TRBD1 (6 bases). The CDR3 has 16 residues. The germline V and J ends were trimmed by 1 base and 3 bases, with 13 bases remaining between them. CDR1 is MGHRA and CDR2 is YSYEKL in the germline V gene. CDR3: CASSQGTRTVYNEQFF. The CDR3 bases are TGCGCCAGCAGCCAAGGCACTCGGACAGTCTACAATGAGCAGTTCTTC.

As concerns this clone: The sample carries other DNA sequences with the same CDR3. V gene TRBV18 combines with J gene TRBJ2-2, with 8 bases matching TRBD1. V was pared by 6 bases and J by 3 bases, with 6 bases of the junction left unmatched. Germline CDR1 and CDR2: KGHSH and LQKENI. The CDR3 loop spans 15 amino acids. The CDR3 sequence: CASSLGQGDTGELFF. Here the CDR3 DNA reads TGTGCCAGCTCTCTAGGACAGGGTGACACCGGGGAGCTGTTTTTT.

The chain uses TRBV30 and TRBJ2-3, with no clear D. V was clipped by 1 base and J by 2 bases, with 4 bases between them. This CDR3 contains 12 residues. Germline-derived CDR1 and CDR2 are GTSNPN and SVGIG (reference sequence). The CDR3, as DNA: TGTGCCTGGAGTGCTACCACAGATACGCAGTATTTT. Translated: CAWSATTDTQYF.

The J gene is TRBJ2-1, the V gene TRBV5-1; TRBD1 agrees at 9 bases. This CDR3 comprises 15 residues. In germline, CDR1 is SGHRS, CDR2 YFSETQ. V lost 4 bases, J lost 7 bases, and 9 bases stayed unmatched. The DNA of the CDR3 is TGCGCCAGCAGCAGATCCACAGGGGGCAGGAATGAGCAGTTCTTC. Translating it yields CASSRSTGGRNEQFF.

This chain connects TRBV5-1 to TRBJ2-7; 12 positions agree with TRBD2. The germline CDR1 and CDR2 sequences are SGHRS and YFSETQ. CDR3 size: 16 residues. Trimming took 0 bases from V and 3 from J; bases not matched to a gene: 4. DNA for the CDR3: TGCGCCAGCAGCTTGGAGGGACTAGCGGGTTTCTACGAGCAGTACTTC. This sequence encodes CASSLEGLAGFYEQYF.